The 11 T cell receptor beta chains reported below all come from one sample, sequenced in a study of identical twins' blood T cells. TCRdb recomputed calls from the 5' RACE reads with MiXCR, one row per CDR3 protein. The sample has about 370,000 distinct CDR3 sequences, about 28% seen once. Material for sequencing was PBMCs. Source of these receptors: a woman between 18 and 55 years old in good health.

The V and J genes are TRBV29-1 and TRBJ2-3, with no clear D. The V end was cut by 2 bases, the J end by 0 bases, with 9 bases between. The CDR3 loop spans 14 amino acids. Per germline, CDR1 SQVTM and CDR2 ANQGSEA. The CDR3 region has the DNA TGCAGCGTTGAAAAGACCTACAGCACAGATACGCAGTATTTT. Amino acid sequence: CSVEKTYSTDTQYF.

This clonotype was found a few times. An end of the junction does not agree with germline; a read error may underlie this. This sequence joins TRBV7-8 and TRBJ2-3, with 11 bases identical to TRBD2. The CDR3 extends over 15 amino acids. The germline V gene has CDR1 SGHVS and CDR2 FQNEAQ. The CDR3 region has the DNA TGTGCCAGCAGCCGACTAGCGGGACGCACAAATACGCAGTATTTT. Its translation: CASSRLAGRTNTQYF.

The chain has TRBV10-3 and TRBJ1-5, with D possibly matching TRBD1 (6 bases). Per germline, CDR1 ENHRY and CDR2 SYGVKD. The CDR3 has 15 residues. The V and J ends lost 5 bases and 4 bases respectively, with 15 bases between them. CDR3 sequence reads: CAISQGSRANQPQHF. Written as DNA, the CDR3 is TGTGCCATCAGTCAGGGGTCCAGGGCAAATCAGCCCCAGCATTTT.

This chain connects TRBV9 to TRBJ1-2; possibly TRBD1 for D (5 bases). The germline gives CDR1 SGDLS, CDR2 YYNGEE. CDR3 length equals 17 residues. The V and J ends lost 3 bases and 2 bases respectively, with 20 bases between them. The CDR3 DNA follows: TGTGCCAGCAGCGCGCGGGACTTACCTTCAACAAACTATGGCTACACCTTC. This codes for CASSARDLPSTNYGYTF.

This clonotype was detected many times. This chain uses TRBV27 with TRBJ2-1; 7 bases match TRBD1. With 3 bases clipped from V and 2 bases from J, the junction kept 4 bases outside the gene matches. There are 15 residues in the CDR3. Germline loops: CDR1 MNHEY, CDR2 SMNVEV (reference sequence). CDR3 sequence (DNA): TGTGCCAGCAGTTTGGGACAGCCTACCTACAATGAGCAGTTCTTC. It is translated as CASSLGQPTYNEQFF.

This clonotype has at least ten counts. V is TRBV15 and J is TRBJ1-1; TRBD1 is a possible D gene (6 bases). The CDR3 consists of 15 residues. Germline CDR1 is LNHNV and CDR2 is YYDKDF (reference sequence). Trimming cost V 0 bases and J 0 bases, with 8 bases left between them. The CDR3 nucleotides read TGTGCCACCAGCAGAGACAAGGGGGTGAACACTGAAGCTTTCTTT. Encoded protein: CATSRDKGVNTEAFF.

This clonotype was detected only a few times. The CDR3 coding sequence is TGTGCCAGCAGCCAGATCGGACAGCGGGGGTATGGCTACACCTTC. Translating gives CASSQIGQRGYGYTF. The V and J genes are TRBV3-1 and TRBJ1-2; possibly TRBD1 for D (6 bases). This CDR3 region has 15 residues. Germline assignment: CDR1 LGHDT and CDR2 YNNKEL (reference sequence). The germline V and J ends were trimmed by 3 bases and 5 bases, with 16 bases remaining between them.

This clonotype turned up a few times. This chain uses TRBV11-3 with TRBJ2-7; D not resolved. The CDR3 is 16 residues long. Germline V gene sequence: CDR1 SGHNT, CDR2 YENEEA. V shed 1 base and J shed 0 bases, with 13 bases lying between them. CDR3: CASSLGFGQNSYEQYF. For the CDR3, the DNA is TGTGCCAGCAGCTTAGGTTTCGGGCAGAACTCCTACGAGCAGTACTTC.

The V and J genes are TRBV27 and TRBJ2-5, with TRBD1 as a possible D gene (5 bases). The CDR3 totals 17 residues. V was clipped by 6 bases and J by 0 bases, with 20 bases between them. Germline values: CDR1 MNHEY, CDR2 SMNVEV (reference sequence). This CDR3 is CASRRTRQLPYQETQYF. CDR3 DNA sequence: TGTGCCAGCAGGCGAACTCGACAGTTACCGTACCAAGAGACCCAGTACTTC.

This clonotype was found a few times. The rearrangement joins TRBV5-6 to TRBJ1-5; maybe TRBD1 (6 bases). With 3 bases removed from V and 4 bases from J, the gap between germline ends came to 14 bases. CDR3 length: 15 amino acids. CDR1 is SGHDT, CDR2 YYEEEE, per germline. Here the CDR3 DNA reads TGTGCCAGCAGCTACAAGGACAGATTGAATCAGCCCCAGCATTTT. Its translation is CASSYKDRLNQPQHF.

This clonotype has more than one count but fewer than ten. The rearrangement links TRBV11-2 to TRBJ2-1; 8 positions match TRBD2. The CDR3 is 14 amino acids. CDR1 SGHAT and CDR2 FQNNGV come from the germline V gene. Trimming cost V 10 bases and J 4 bases; bases outside gene matches: 9. DNA for the CDR3: TGTGCCACCTCCCCTCTAGCGGGTTACAATGAGCAGTTCTTC. It specifies CATSPLAGYNEQFF.